This TCR beta chain derives from a study of response to subunit inactivated influenza vaccine. TCRdb passed the RT-PCR reads through MiXCR, listing each CDR3 protein once. The data contain hundreds of thousands of distinct CDR3 sequences, 11% to 15% of them singletons. Study observations and caveats: Few additional T cells are recruited per seasonal influenza vaccination, authors suggested.

With respect to this clonotype: The antigen remains unidentified.

The CDR3 spans 14 residues. The J segment lost 0 bases and the V segment lost 7 bases, leaving 5 bases of the junction unmatched. Germline V gives CDR1 MDHEN, CDR2 SYDVKM. This TCR came from a man in his fifties who received an inactivated influenza vaccine. This chain links TRBV28 with TRBJ2-7; TRBD1 aligns across 8 bases. This specimen consisted of PBMCs from blood, obtained approximately 15 days before vaccination. The CDR3 DNA reads TGTGCCAGCAACAGACAGGGGAGCTCCTACGAGCAGTACTTC. Its translation is CASNRQGSSYEQYF.